A selection of T cell receptor beta chains follows, all from one sample in a study of T cell responses to AZD1222 COVID-19 vaccine. Produced via immunoSEQ multiplex PCR; TCRdb's table is partial and in-frame only. In the table there are 100,000 to 150,000 clones, roughly 89% of which are singletons. The starting material was peripheral blood, obtained 28 days after the second AZD1222 dose. The source of these receptors is an adult who received the AZD1222 COVID-19 vaccine. The CDR3 runs from the conserved cysteine through the conserved F or W. Fields, in order: clone size, V gene, D gene, J gene, CDR3 protein, CDR3 DNA. D genes are given only for firm matches. Rows give clone size only sometimes, using once, few, many, or a class for an expanded clone.

size: -; V: TRBV7-9; D: -; J: TRBJ2-3; CDR3: CASSLEIKIKQYF; DNA: TGTGCCAGCAGCTTAGAAATCAAAATCAAGCAGTATTTT
size: -; V: TRBV7-2; D: TRBD1; J: TRBJ1-5; CDR3: CASSLYGTDPNSNQPQHF; DNA: TGTGCCAGCAGCTTATACGGGACAGACCCTAATAGCAATCAGCCCCAGCATTTT
size: -; V: TRBV2; D: TRBD1; J: TRBJ2-3; CDR3: CASTRQGLSTDTQYF; DNA: TGTGCCAGCACGCGACAGGGGTTATCCACAGATACGCAGTATTTT
size: -; V: TRBV25-1; D: TRBD1; J: TRBJ2-7; CDR3: CASRGTGSSYEQYF; DNA: TGTGCCAGCAGAGGGACAGGGAGCTCCTACGAGCAGTACTTC
size: -; V: TRBV5-1; D: -; J: TRBJ2-7; CDR3: CASSLENSYEQYF; DNA: TGCGCCAGCAGCTTGGAAAACTCCTACGAGCAGTACTTC
size: -; V: TRBV19; D: -; J: TRBJ2-5; CDR3: CASSRRGRETQYF; DNA: TGTGCCAGTAGTAGGAGGGGGAGGGAGACCCAGTACTTC
size: once; V: TRBV19; D: TRBD1; J: TRBJ2-2; CDR3: CASRPGQTTGELFF; DNA: TGTGCCAGTAGGCCGGGACAGACCACCGGGGAGCTGTTTTTT
size: -; V: TRBV7-3; D: -; J: TRBJ2-1; CDR3: CASSLSLGNEQFF; DNA: TGTGCCAGCAGCTTAAGCCTAGGAAATGAGCAGTTCTTC
size: -; V: TRBV7-3; D: TRBD2; J: TRBJ2-2; CDR3: CASSLGRGGIGELFF; DNA: TGTGCCAGCAGCCTCGGAAGGGGAGGGATCGGGGAGCTGTTTTTT
size: -; V: TRBV19; D: TRBD1; J: TRBJ1-2; CDR3: CASSVQGAKRGYTF; DNA: TGTGCCAGTAGTGTACAGGGGGCTAAAAGGGGCTACACCTTC
size: -; V: TRBV18; D: TRBD1; J: TRBJ2-1; CDR3: CASSPGDSNEQFF; DNA: TGTGCCAGCTCACCCGGGGACAGCAATGAGCAGTTCTTC
size: -; V: TRBV28; D: -; J: TRBJ2-1; CDR3: CASSGGWSSYNEQFF; DNA: TGTGCCAGCTCCGGGGGCTGGAGCTCCTACAATGAGCAGTTCTTC
size: -; V: TRBV30; D: -; J: TRBJ1-1; CDR3: CAWSVLGWDGTEAFF; DNA: TGTGCCTGGAGTGTACTTGGATGGGACGGCACTGAAGCTTTCTTT
size: -; V: TRBV19; D: -; J: TRBJ1-5; CDR3: CASRANSRNSNQPQHF; DNA: TGTGCCAGTAGGGCTAATTCGCGCAATAGCAATCAGCCCCAGCATTTT
size: -; V: TRBV11-3; D: -; J: TRBJ2-1; CDR3: CARKLGSEQFF; DNA: TGTGCCAGGAAACTAGGCAGTGAGCAGTTCTTC
size: -; V: TRBV7-9; D: TRBD2; J: TRBJ2-1; CDR3: CASSPGTSGGSSYNEQFF; DNA: TGTGCCAGCAGCCCCGGGACTAGCGGGGGGAGCTCCTACAATGAGCAGTTCTTC
size: -; V: TRBV2; D: -; J: TRBJ2-1; CDR3: CASRSIRTYNEQFF; DNA: TGTGCCAGCAGGTCCATCCGCACCTACAATGAGCAGTTCTTC
size: -; V: TRBV5-5; D: TRBD1; J: TRBJ2-7; CDR3: CASSRTGGWEQYF; DNA: TGTGCCAGCAGCCGGACAGGGGGCTGGGAGCAGTACTTC
size: -; V: TRBV19; D: -; J: TRBJ1-2; CDR3: CASSRGISSSLDGRGYTF; DNA: TGTGCCAGTAGTCGAGGGATTTCCTCCTCGTTGGATGGCCGTGGCTACACCTTC
size: -; V: TRBV4-2; D: -; J: TRBJ1-4; CDR3: CASSQVGSEGASEKLFF; DNA: TGTGCCAGCAGCCAAGTAGGATCAGAGGGCGCGAGTGAAAAACTGTTTTTT
size: once; V: TRBV19; D: -; J: TRBJ1-2; CDR3: CASSIDQYRSYTF; DNA: TGTGCCAGTAGTATAGATCAATACAGGAGCTACACCTTC
size: -; V: TRBV28; D: -; J: TRBJ1-5; CDR3: CASSFNPVGQPQHF; DNA: TGTGCCAGCAGTTTCAACCCGGTGGGTCAGCCCCAGCATTTT
size: -; V: TRBV6-5; D: TRBD1; J: TRBJ2-2; CDR3: CASSYSTGAGELFF; DNA: TGTGCCAGCAGTTACTCCACAGGGGCCGGGGAGCTGTTTTTT
size: -; V: TRBV5-1; D: -; J: TRBJ1-2; CDR3: CASSPDKNYGYTF; DNA: TGCGCCAGCAGCCCCGACAAGAACTATGGCTACACCTTC
size: -; V: TRBV2; D: TRBD1; J: TRBJ2-5; CDR3: CASSDGQAPGETQYF; DNA: TGTGCCAGCAGTGACGGACAGGCTCCGGGAGAGACCCAGTACTTC
size: -; V: TRBV29-1; D: TRBD2; J: TRBJ2-7; CDR3: CSVETPSSGHSYEQYF; DNA: TGCAGCGTTGAAACCCCTTCTAGCGGACACTCCTACGAGCAGTACTTC
size: -; V: TRBV19; D: -; J: TRBJ2-1; CDR3: CASRAPSGDEQFF; DNA: TGTGCCAGTAGGGCCCCTTCGGGGGATGAGCAGTTCTTC
size: -; V: TRBV27; D: TRBD1; J: TRBJ1-5; CDR3: CASSRQGLNQPQHF; DNA: TGTGCCAGCAGTAGACAGGGGCTCAATCAGCCCCAGCATTTT
size: -; V: TRBV11-1; D: -; J: TRBJ2-7; CDR3: CASSSWTTSYEQYF; DNA: TGTGCCAGCAGCTCCTGGACAACCTCCTACGAGCAGTACTTC
size: -; V: TRBV30; D: TRBD1; J: TRBJ1-5; CDR3: CAWSRQGGNQPQHF; DNA: TGTGCCTGGAGCAGACAGGGTGGCAATCAGCCCCAGCATTTT
size: -; V: TRBV7-2; D: -; J: TRBJ1-6; CDR3: CASSPERLRGSPLHF; DNA: TGTGCCAGCAGCCCCGAACGTCTCCGGGGCTCACCCCTCCACTTT
size: -; V: TRBV7-2; D: -; J: TRBJ2-1; CDR3: CASSLASSASYNEQFF; DNA: TGTGCCAGCAGCTTAGCTAGTTCCGCGTCCTACAATGAGCAGTTCTTC
size: -; V: TRBV4-2; D: TRBD1; J: TRBJ2-7; CDR3: CASSRRDRGYEQYF; DNA: TGTGCCAGCAGCCGGCGGGACAGGGGCTACGAGCAGTACTTC
size: -; V: TRBV10-3; D: TRBD1; J: TRBJ1-2; CDR3: CATETGGHGYTF; DNA: TGTGCCACAGAGACAGGGGGCCATGGCTACACCTTC
size: -; V: TRBV4-3; D: TRBD1; J: TRBJ1-1; CDR3: CASSQAPGGNTEAFF; DNA: TGCGCCAGCAGCCAAGCTCCAGGGGGAAACACTGAAGCTTTCTTT
size: -; V: TRBV9; D: -; J: TRBJ2-2; CDR3: CASSLINTGELFF; DNA: TGTGCCAGCAGCCTGATAAACACCGGGGAGCTGTTTTTT
size: -; V: TRBV24-1; D: -; J: TRBJ2-3; CDR3: CATSVPGGTSTDTQYF; DNA: TGTGCCACCAGTGTCCCTGGGGGAACTAGCACAGATACGCAGTATTTT
size: -; V: TRBV27; D: TRBD1; J: TRBJ1-1; CDR3: CASSKGQGANTEAFF; DNA: TGTGCCAGCAGCAAGGGACAGGGGGCGAACACTGAAGCTTTCTTT
size: -; V: TRBV19; D: -; J: TRBJ1-1; CDR3: CASSISRGIGAEAFF; DNA: TGTGCCAGTAGCATTTCTAGGGGAATCGGGGCTGAAGCTTTCTTT
size: -; V: TRBV5-4; D: -; J: TRBJ2-7; CDR3: CASNPREADLYEQYF; DNA: TGTGCCAGCAACCCGAGGGAGGCCGACCTCTACGAGCAGTACTTC
size: -; V: TRBV29-1; D: -; J: TRBJ2-2; CDR3: CSVDGGARATGELFF; DNA: TGCAGCGTTGATGGGGGGGCCAGGGCCACCGGGGAGCTGTTTTTT